This T cell receptor (beta chain) was obtained from a study of CD8 T cells in ankylosing spondylitis. Scientists made TCR beta libraries using quantitative 5'-RACE with molecular barcodes. TCRdb itself ran the 5' RACE reads through MiXCR, one entry per CDR3 protein. The data contain 150,000 to 200,000 distinct CDR3 sequences, around a sixth of them singletons. The table lists this clonotype with many counts. Its antigen is undetermined. CDR1 is SEHNR and CDR2 is FQNEAQ in the germline V gene (reference sequence). V dropped 5 bases and J dropped 6; count of bases not matched to a gene: 6. CDR3 size: 14 residues. General observations from the study: Matched ankylosing spondylitis synovial fluid reportedly showed significant enrichment of disease-linked clones. There were earlier reports of some motif variants in reactive arthritis synovial fluid and blood.

This chain joins TRBV7-9 and TRBJ2-2; 7 positions match TRBD1. This sequence originates from a male donor under 35 with ankylosing spondylitis or in good health (not recorded which). The sample taken for sequencing was blood, either unsorted or a sorted T cell fraction (not recorded which). The CDR3 loop is CASSREGAPGELFF. For the CDR3, the DNA is TGTGCCAGCAGCAGAGAGGGGGCGCCCGGGGAGCTGTTTTTT.